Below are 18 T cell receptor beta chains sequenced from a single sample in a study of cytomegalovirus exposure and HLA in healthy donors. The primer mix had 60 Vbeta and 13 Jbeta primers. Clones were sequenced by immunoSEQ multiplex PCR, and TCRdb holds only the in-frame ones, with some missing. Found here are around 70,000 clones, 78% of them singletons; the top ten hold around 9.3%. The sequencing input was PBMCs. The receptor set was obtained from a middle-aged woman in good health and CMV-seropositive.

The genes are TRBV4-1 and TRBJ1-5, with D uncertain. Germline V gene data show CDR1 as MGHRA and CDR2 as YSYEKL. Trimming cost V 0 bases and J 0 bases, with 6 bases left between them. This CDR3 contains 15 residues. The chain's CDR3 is CASSQEAYSNQPQHF. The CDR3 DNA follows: TGCGCCAGCAGCCAAGAAGCATATAGCAATCAGCCCCAGCATTTT.

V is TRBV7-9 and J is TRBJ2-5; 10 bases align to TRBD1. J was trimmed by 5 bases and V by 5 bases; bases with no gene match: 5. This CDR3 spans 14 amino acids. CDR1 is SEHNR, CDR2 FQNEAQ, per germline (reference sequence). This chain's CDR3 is CASSPGTGVETQYF. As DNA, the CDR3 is TGTGCCAGCAGCCCCGGGACAGGGGTTGAGACCCAGTACTTC. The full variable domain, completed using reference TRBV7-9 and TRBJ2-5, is DTGVSQNPRHKITKRGQNVTFRCDPISEHNRLYWYRQTLGQGPEFLTYFQNEAQLEKSRLLSDRFSAERPKGSFSTLEIQRTEQGDSAMYLCASSPGTGVETQYFGPGTRLLVL.

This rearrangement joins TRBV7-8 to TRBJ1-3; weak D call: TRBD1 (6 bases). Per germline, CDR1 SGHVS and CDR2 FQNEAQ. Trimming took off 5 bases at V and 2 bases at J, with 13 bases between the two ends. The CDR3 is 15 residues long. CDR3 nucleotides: TGTGCCAGCAGCCAACAGGGAGAGGCTGGAAACACCATATATTTT. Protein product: CASSQQGEAGNTIYF.

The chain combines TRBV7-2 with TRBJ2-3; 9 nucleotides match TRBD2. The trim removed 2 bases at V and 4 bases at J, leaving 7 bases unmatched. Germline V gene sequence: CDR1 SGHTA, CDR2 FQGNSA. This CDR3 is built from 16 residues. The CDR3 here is CASSLRLAGPADTQYF. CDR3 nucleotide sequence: TGTGCCAGCAGCTTACGTCTAGCGGGGCCTGCAGATACGCAGTATTTT.

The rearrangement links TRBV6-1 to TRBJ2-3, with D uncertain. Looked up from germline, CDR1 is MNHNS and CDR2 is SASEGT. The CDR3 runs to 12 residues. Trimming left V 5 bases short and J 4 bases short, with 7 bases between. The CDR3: CASSSPADTQYF. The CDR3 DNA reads TGTGCCAGCAGTTCACCAGCAGATACGCAGTATTTT.

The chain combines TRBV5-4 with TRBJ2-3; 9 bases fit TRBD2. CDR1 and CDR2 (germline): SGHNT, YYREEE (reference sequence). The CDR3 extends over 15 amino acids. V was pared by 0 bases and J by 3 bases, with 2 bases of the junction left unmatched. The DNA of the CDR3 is TGTGCCAGCAGCTTGGGAAGCGGGGGGACAGATACGCAGTATTTT. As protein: CASSLGSGGTDTQYF.

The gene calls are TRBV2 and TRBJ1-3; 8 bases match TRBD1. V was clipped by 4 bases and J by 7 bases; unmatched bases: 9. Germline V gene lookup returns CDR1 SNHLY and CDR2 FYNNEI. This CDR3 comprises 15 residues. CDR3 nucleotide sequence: TGTGCCAGCAGTGTTGACAGGGGAGAGCGGAACACCATATATTTT. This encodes CASSVDRGERNTIYF.

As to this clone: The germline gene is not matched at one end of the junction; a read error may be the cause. The CDR3 is CAGSLQGQNNYGYTF. The DNA of the CDR3 is TGTGCCGGCAGTTTGCAGGGACAGAATAACTATGGCTACACCTTC. The chain is built from TRBV7-9 and TRBJ1-2; 7 bases map to TRBD1. Germline CDR1 is SEHNR and CDR2 is FQNEAQ (reference sequence). This CDR3 has 15 amino acids.

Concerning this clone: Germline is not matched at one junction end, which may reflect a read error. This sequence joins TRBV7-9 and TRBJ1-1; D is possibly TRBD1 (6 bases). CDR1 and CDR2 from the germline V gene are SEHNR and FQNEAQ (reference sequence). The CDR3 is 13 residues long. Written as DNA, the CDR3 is TGTGCCAGCAGCTTCCGGGACAACAATGAAGCTTTCTTT. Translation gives CASSFRDNNEAFF.

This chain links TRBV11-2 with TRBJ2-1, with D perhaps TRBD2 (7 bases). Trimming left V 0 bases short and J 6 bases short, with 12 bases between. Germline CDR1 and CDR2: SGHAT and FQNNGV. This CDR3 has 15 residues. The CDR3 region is CASSLESRGPNEQFF. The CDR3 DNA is TGTGCCAGCAGCTTAGAATCGCGGGGGCCCAATGAGCAGTTCTTC. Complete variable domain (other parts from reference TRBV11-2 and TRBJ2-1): EAGVAQSPRYKIIEKRQSVAFWCNPISGHATLYWYQQILGQGPKLLIQFQNNGVVDDSQLPKDRFSAERLKGVDSTLKIQPAKLEDSAVYLCASSLESRGPNEQFFGPGTRLTVL.

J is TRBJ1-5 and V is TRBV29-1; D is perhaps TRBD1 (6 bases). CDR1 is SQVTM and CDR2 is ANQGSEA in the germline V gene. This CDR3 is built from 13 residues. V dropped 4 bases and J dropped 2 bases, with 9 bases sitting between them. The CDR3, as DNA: TGCAGCGTTGTGGCAGGGGGCAATCAGCCCCAGCATTTT. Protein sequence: CSVVAGGNQPQHF.

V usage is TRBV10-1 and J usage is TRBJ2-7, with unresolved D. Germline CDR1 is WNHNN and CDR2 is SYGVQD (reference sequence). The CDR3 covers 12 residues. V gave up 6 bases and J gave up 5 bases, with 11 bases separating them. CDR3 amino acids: CASRSFPHEQYF. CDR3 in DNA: TGCGCCAGCAGGAGTTTCCCCCACGAGCAGTACTTC.

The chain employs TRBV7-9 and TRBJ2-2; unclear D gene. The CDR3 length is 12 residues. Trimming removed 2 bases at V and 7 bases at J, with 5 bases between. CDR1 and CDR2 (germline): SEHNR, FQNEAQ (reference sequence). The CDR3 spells CASSLRSGELFF. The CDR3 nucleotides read TGTGCCAGCAGCTTAAGGAGCGGGGAGCTGTTTTTT.

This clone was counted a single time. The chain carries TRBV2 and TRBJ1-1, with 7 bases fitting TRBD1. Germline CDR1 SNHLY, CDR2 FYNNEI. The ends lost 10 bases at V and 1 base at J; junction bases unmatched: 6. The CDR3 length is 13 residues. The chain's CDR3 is CATRTGENTEAFF. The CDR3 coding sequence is TGTGCCACCAGGACAGGAGAGAACACTGAAGCTTTCTTT.

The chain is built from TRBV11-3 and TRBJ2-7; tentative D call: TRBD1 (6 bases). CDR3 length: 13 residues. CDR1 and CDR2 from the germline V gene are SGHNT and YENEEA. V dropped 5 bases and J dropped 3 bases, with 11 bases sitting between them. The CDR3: CASSARQDYEQYF. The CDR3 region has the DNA TGTGCCAGCAGCGCCAGACAGGACTACGAGCAGTACTTC.

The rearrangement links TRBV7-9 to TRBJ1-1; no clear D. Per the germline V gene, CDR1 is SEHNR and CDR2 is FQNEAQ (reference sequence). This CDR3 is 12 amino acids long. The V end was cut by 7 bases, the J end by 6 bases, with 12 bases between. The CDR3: CASTEGEPEAFF. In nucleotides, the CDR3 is TGTGCCAGCACCGAGGGAGAACCTGAAGCTTTCTTT.

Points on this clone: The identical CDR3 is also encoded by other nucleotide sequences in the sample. CDR3 sequence reads: CASSLGLLYEQYF. Written as DNA, the CDR3 is TGTGCCAGCAGCTTAGGACTCCTCTACGAGCAGTACTTC. The chain employs TRBV11-2 and TRBJ2-7; no reliable D call. Trimming removed 1 base at V and 3 bases at J, with 7 bases between. Germline lookup yields CDR1 SGHAT and CDR2 FQNNGV. The CDR3 is 13 residues long. Complete variable domain (other parts from reference TRBV11-2 and TRBJ2-7): EAGVAQSPRYKIIEKRQSVAFWCNPISGHATLYWYQQILGQGPKLLIQFQNNGVVDDSQLPKDRFSAERLKGVDSTLKIQPAKLEDSAVYLCASSLGLLYEQYFGPGTRLTVT.

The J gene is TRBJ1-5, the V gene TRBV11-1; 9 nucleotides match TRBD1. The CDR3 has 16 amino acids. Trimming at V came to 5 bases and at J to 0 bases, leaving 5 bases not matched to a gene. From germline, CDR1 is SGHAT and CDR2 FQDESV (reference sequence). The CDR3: CASSAGTGYSNQPQHF. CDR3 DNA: TGTGCCAGCAGCGCGGGGACAGGGTATAGCAATCAGCCCCAGCATTTT.